The T cell receptor (beta chain) under discussion was sequenced for a study of T cells in localized non-small cell lung cancer. Study observations and caveats: When the top 100 tumor clones were examined, a median around 58 of them also appeared in the adjacent lung, which was paired and uninvolved. Because researchers sequenced only one region of the tumor, heterogeneity is still possible. Exceeding tumor, uninvolved adjacent lung had the highest T cell clonality. Elevated blood T cell density was associated with longer overall survival.

Concerning this clone: The antigen is unknown.

The CDR3 has 13 residues. Germline CDR1 is MNHEY and CDR2 is SVGAGI. J was trimmed by 5 bases and V by 6 bases; bases with no gene match: 7. Method: immunoSEQ multiplex PCR; TCRdb's copy keeps in-frame clones and lacks some. The table has about 52,000 clones, around 80% seen once. The receptor comes from a woman aged 35-75 years with stage II lung adenocarcinoma. The chain joins TRBV6-5 to TRBJ2-7, with 7 positions matching TRBD2. Here the sequenced sample was PBMCs, taken before any cancer treatment. In nucleotides, the CDR3 is TGTGCCAGCAGCTCCGGGACTACGAACGAGCAGTACTTC. It specifies CASSSGTTNEQYF.